The clone carrying this T cell receptor (beta chain) was counted between two and nine times. Its antigen is unknown. This sample is part of a study of identical twins. General study results and limits: Instead of following the same donors, the conclusions were based on cross-sectional statistical analysis. Cord blood beta clonotypes present at high abundance carried fewer insertions; no such pattern appeared in memory repertoires.

Looked up from germline, CDR1 is SGHAT and CDR2 is FQNNGV. The CDR3 has 13 residues. Trimming cost V 5 bases and J 5 bases, with 13 bases left between them. TCRdb called the 5' RACE reads again in MiXCR, with one record for every CDR3 protein. The repertoire includes some 1,700,000 distinct CDR3 sequences, more than 30% of them detected once, and roughly 0.3% sits in the top ten. The TCR was taken from a newborn girl in good health. The material sequenced was cord blood. The gene calls are TRBV11-2 and TRBJ2-7; D ambiguous. CDR3 in DNA: TGTGCCAGCAGCCGCCTGGAGAGAGACGAGCAGTACTTC. Translated: CASSRLERDEQYF.